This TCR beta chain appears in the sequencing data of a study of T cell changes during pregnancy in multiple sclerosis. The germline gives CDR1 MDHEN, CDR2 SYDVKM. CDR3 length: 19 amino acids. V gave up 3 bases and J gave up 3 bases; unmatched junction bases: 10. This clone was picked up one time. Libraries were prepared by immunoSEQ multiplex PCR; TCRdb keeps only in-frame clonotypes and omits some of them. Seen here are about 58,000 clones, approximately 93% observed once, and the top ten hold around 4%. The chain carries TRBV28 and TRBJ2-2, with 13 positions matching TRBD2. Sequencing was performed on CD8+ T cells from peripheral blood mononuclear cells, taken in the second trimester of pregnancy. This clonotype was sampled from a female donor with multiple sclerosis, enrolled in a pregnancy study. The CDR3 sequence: CASSFAPATSGRYTGELFF. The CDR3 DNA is TGTGCCAGCAGTTTCGCACCGGCGACTAGCGGGAGGTACACCGGGGAGCTGTTTTTT.